This record covers a single T cell receptor beta chain. Its cognate antigen is unknown. V was cut by 5 bases and J by 4 bases, with 17 bases left in between. Looked up from germline, CDR1 is SGHTA and CDR2 is FQGTGA. The CDR3 runs to 15 residues. TCRdb's table, derived via immunoSEQ multiplex PCR, lists solely in-frame clones and lacks some. This table has approximately 14,000 clones, 65% to 80% appearing once. The sample belongs to a study of somatic mutations in cytotoxic T cells in rheumatoid arthritis. Across the study: The researchers flow-sorted some T-cell populations stained with V beta antibodies and got nearly 100% purity, and these included V beta1+ cells sequenced for TCRB.

Study outcomes and limitations: Nobody knew which antigens the expanded CD8+ clones targeted.

The chain links TRBV7-3 to TRBJ2-5; D might be TRBD2 (5 bases). Sequences were obtained from CD8+ T cells sorted from blood. This sequence originates from an adult with rheumatoid arthritis. CDR3 nucleotides: TGTGCCAGCAGCCCCCGGTCTCGAGGGCGAGAGACCCAGTACTTC. It encodes CASSPRSRGRETQYF.